The 31 T cell receptor beta chains listed next were all sequenced from one sample in a study of T cell responses to AZD1222 COVID-19 vaccine. Data came from immunoSEQ multiplex PCR; TCRdb stores just in-frame clones and leaves some out. The table records tens of thousands of clones, 80% to 90% of them present only once. Sequences were derived from peripheral blood, sampled on day 0 of AZD1222 vaccination. These receptors were taken from an adult in good health.

V usage is TRBV27 and J usage is TRBJ2-3; D gene unclear. The CDR3 sequence is 11 residues long. Germline CDR1 MNHEY, CDR2 SMNVEV (reference sequence). Between the trimmed V and J ends, which lost 7 bases and 2 bases, there was a span of 4 bases. The CDR3 DNA reads as TGTGCCAGCACGGACACAGATACGCAGTATTTT. This gives the protein CASTDTDTQYF.

J is TRBJ2-2 and V is TRBV25-1, with D tentatively TRBD1 (5 bases). CDR1 is MGHDK and CDR2 is SYGVNS in the germline V gene. Trimming removed 4 bases at V and 0 bases at J, with 9 bases between. This CDR3 comprises 15 residues. CDR3 residues: CASSGGHTNTGELFF. The CDR3 bases are TGTGCCAGCAGTGGAGGACATACGAACACCGGGGAGCTGTTTTTT.

The chain carries TRBV24-1 and TRBJ2-3; D call uncertain. The germline V and J ends were trimmed by 0 bases and 4 bases, with 1 base remaining between them. Germline-derived CDR1 and CDR2 are KGHDR and SFDVKD. The length of the CDR3 is 12 residues. CDR3 sequence reads: CATSDLADTQYF. In DNA form, the CDR3 reads TGTGCCACCAGTGATTTGGCAGATACGCAGTATTTT.

The rearrangement uses TRBV19 and TRBJ2-1, with TRBD2 matching over 7 bases. V lost 3 bases to trimming and J lost 7 bases; unmatched junction nucleotides: 6. CDR1 LNHDA and CDR2 SQIVND come from the germline V gene (reference sequence). The CDR3 is 14 amino acids. This CDR3 is CASSISGGTNEQFF. In DNA, the CDR3 is TGTGCCAGTAGTATCTCCGGGGGGACTAATGAGCAGTTCTTC.

This clone was counted only a few times. The chain combines TRBV19 with TRBJ1-5; no reliable D call. This CDR3 contains 14 residues. Germline V CDR1 and CDR2: LNHDA, SQIVND (reference sequence). V was pared by 3 bases and J by 4 bases, with 10 bases between. The CDR3 region is CASSMVEENQPQHF. Here the CDR3 DNA reads TGTGCCAGTAGTATGGTGGAAGAAAATCAGCCCCAGCATTTT. Based on the CDR3 plus reference TRBV19 and TRBJ1-5, the full variable domain is DGGITQSPKYLFRKEGQNVTLSCEQNLNHDAMYWYRQDPGQGLRLIYYSQIVNDFQKGDIAEGYSVSREKKESFPLTVTSAQKNPTAFYLCASSMVEENQPQHFGDGTRLSIL.

The CDR3 is CASRGFNYGYTF. DNA of the CDR3: TGTGCCAGTAGGGGGTTTAACTATGGCTACACCTTC. The chain combines TRBV12-3 or TRBV12-4 with TRBJ1-2, with a weak D call TRBD1 (6 bases). V lost 9 bases and J lost 1, with 9 bases in between. The CDR3 is 12 amino acids.

This sequence joins TRBV27 and TRBJ2-7; 10 bases match TRBD1. J gave up 6 bases and V 5 bases, and 16 bases lay outside the gene matches. CDR1 is MNHEY and CDR2 is SMNVEV in the germline V gene (reference sequence). The CDR3 has 17 amino acids. CDR3 nucleotides: TGTGCCAGCAGTCCAACCCCACTATTGACAGGGGGCGCCGAGCAGTACTTC. Its translation is CASSPTPLLTGGAEQYF.

J is TRBJ2-3 and V is TRBV15; 10 bases are shared with TRBD1. V shed 2 bases and J 5 bases; nucleotides not matched to a gene: 7. This CDR3 region has 16 residues. CDR1 is LNHNV and CDR2 is YYDKDF in the germline V gene (reference sequence). The CDR3 reads CATSRTGTGVLDTQYF. The CDR3 region has the DNA TGTGCCACCAGCAGAACCGGGACAGGGGTTTTAGATACGCAGTATTTT.

The genes are TRBV6-5 and TRBJ2-1, with 11 bases lining up with TRBD2. The germline V gene has CDR1 MNHEY and CDR2 SVGAGI. Germline trimming cut 2 bases from V and 6 bases from J; bases unmatched to any gene: 6. This CDR3 comprises 16 residues. The CDR3 region is CASSYGTSGGGNEQFF. The CDR3 DNA is TGTGCCAGCAGTTACGGGACTAGCGGTGGAGGCAATGAGCAGTTCTTC.

The chain is built from TRBV6-6 and TRBJ1-1; D gene uncertain. The ends were cut back, 4 bases at V and 1 base at J, with 13 bases in the middle. CDR1 and CDR2 from the germline V gene are MNHNY and SVGAGI (reference sequence). This CDR3 is built from 15 residues. The DNA for the CDR3 is TGTGCCAGCAGTTCGGTTGATCAGAGGAACACTGAAGCTTTCTTT. This gives the protein CASSSVDQRNTEAFF.

The chain uses TRBV6-1 and TRBJ2-1; the match to TRBD2 covers 12 bases. Germline CDR1 reads MNHNS; CDR2 reads SASEGT. The CDR3 consists of 17 residues. V gave up 0 bases and J gave up 3 bases; unmatched junction bases: 3. CDR3: CASSEALAGGRYNEQFF. The CDR3 DNA sequence: TGTGCCAGCAGTGAAGCTCTAGCGGGAGGGCGCTACAATGAGCAGTTCTTC.

This rearrangement joins TRBV6-1 to TRBJ1-2; D unresolved. With 5 bases removed from V and 3 bases from J, the gap between germline ends came to 10 bases. The length of the CDR3 is 13 residues. Germline-derived CDR1 and CDR2 are MNHNS and SASEGT. The CDR3 DNA is TGTGCCAGCAGTCACGAACGGGACTATGGCTACACCTTC. The encoded protein is CASSHERDYGYTF.

The gene calls are TRBV4-3 and TRBJ2-5; D not certain. Germline V CDR1 and CDR2: LGHNA, YSLEER. Trimming stripped 0 bases from V and 5 bases from J, with 19 bases between. CDR3 length: 17 amino acids. The CDR3 nucleotides are TGCGCCAGCAGCCAAGAGTTAGGTGATGACCCCGGCGAGACCCAGTACTTC. Translating it yields CASSQELGDDPGETQYF.

This clone was picked up one time. The genes are TRBV30 and TRBJ2-7; 12 bases align to TRBD2. The CDR3 totals 13 residues. Germline CDR1 reads GTSNPN; CDR2 reads SVGIG (reference sequence). Trimming took 6 bases from V and 9 from J; bases not matched to a gene: 9. The DNA of the CDR3 is TGTGCCTGTTCGGGACTAGCGGGCACTGTGCAGTACTTC. As protein: CACSGLAGTVQYF.

The J gene is TRBJ1-3, the V gene TRBV6-2 or TRBV6-3; D gene ambiguous. V was cut by 6 bases and J by 4 bases, with 7 bases left in between. Germline assignment: CDR1 MNHEY and CDR2 SVGEGT. The CDR3 totals 12 residues. The CDR3 protein is CASSRVGNTIYF. The CDR3 region has the DNA TGTGCCAGCAGCCGCGTAGGAAACACCATATATTTT.

V usage is TRBV7-2 and J usage is TRBJ1-2; D may be TRBD1 (6 bases). The CDR3 loop spans 17 amino acids. Trimming took 1 base from V and 5 from J, leaving 20 bases between them. Germline loops: CDR1 SGHTA, CDR2 FQGNSA. CDR3 DNA sequence: TGTGCCAGCAGCTTAGTGGGGGGGCCTCAACTATATTATGGCTACACCTTC. As protein: CASSLVGGPQLYYGYTF. Full variable domain (remainder filled in from reference TRBV7-2 and TRBJ1-2): GAGVSQSPSNKVTEKGKDVELRCDPISGHTALYWYRQSLGQGLEFLIYFQGNSAPDKSGLPSDRFSAERTGGSVSTLTIQRTQQEDSAVYLCASSLVGGPQLYYGYTFGSGTRLTVV.

The chain links TRBV7-2 to TRBJ2-1; 12 bases are a match to TRBD2. The CDR3 has 17 residues. Germline lookup yields CDR1 SGHTA and CDR2 FQGNSA. V trimming: 5 bases; J trimming: 2 bases; junction bases outside the gene matches: 7. CDR3 residues: CASSIGSSGRAYNEQFF. The CDR3 DNA follows: TGTGCCAGCAGCATTGGGTCTAGCGGGAGGGCCTACAATGAGCAGTTCTTC.

V is TRBV5-3 and J is TRBJ2-6; 8 nucleotides match TRBD1. TRBV5-3 is recorded as an ORF, its role being uncertain. CDR3 length: 21 residues. The V gene end was trimmed by 3 bases and the J gene end by 1 base; junction bases not matched to a gene: 18. As DNA, the CDR3 is TGTGCCAGAAGCTGGATCAATATTATTAAACAGGGGGAGTCTGGGGCCAACGTCCTGACTTTC. Protein product: CARSWINIIKQGESGANVLTF.

The chain has TRBV7-9 and TRBJ2-7; 8 bases map to TRBD2. The germline CDR1 and CDR2 sequences are SEHNR and FQNEAQ (reference sequence). The CDR3 is made up of 15 amino acids. The V segment lost 5 bases and the J segment 2 bases; nucleotides outside the gene matches: 8. The CDR3 region has the DNA TGTGCCAGCAGCATCGGGGCGGGAGGCGCCTACGAGCAGTACTTC. Protein product: CASSIGAGGAYEQYF.

CDR3 nucleotides: TGTGCCAGTGCCCAGAGAGCCGGGGAGCTGTTTTTT. This codes for CASAQRAGELFF. The V and J genes are TRBV19 and TRBJ2-2; D is ambiguous. CDR3 length: 12 amino acids. The V end lost 8 bases, the J end lost 6 bases, and 10 bases lay between the germline ends. CDR1 and CDR2 (germline): LNHDA, SQIVND (reference sequence). Complete variable domain (other parts from reference TRBV19 and TRBJ2-2): DGGITQSPKYLFRKEGQNVTLSCEQNLNHDAMYWYRQDPGQGLRLIYYSQIVNDFQKGDIAEGYSVSREKKESFPLTVTSAQKNPTAFYLCASAQRAGELFFGEGSRLTVL.

The gene calls are TRBV3-1 (or the pseudogene TRBV3-2) and TRBJ2-1; 11 bases are shared with TRBD1. Germline lookup yields CDR1 LGHDT and CDR2 YNNKEL (reference sequence). The length of the CDR3 is 17 residues. Germline trimming cut 2 bases from V and 2 bases from J; bases unmatched to any gene: 5. The CDR3 region has the DNA TGTGCCAGCAGCCAACGGGACAGGGGGGACACCTACAATGAGCAGTTCTTC. Its protein is CASSQRDRGDTYNEQFF.

CDR3 residues: CASSIGYGETYEQYF. The CDR3 DNA reads TGTGCCAGTAGTATAGGGTACGGCGAAACTTACGAGCAGTACTTC. V usage is TRBV19 and J usage is TRBJ2-7; no reliable D call. The CDR3 runs 15 residues. Germline V gene sequence: CDR1 LNHDA, CDR2 SQIVND (reference sequence). Trimming took off 1 base at V and 4 bases at J, with 14 bases between the two ends.

This rearrangement joins TRBV7-9 to TRBJ1-1; no reliable D call. CDR3 size: 12 residues. V shed 5 bases and J shed 3 bases, with 7 bases lying between them. Looked up from germline, CDR1 is SEHNR and CDR2 is FQNEAQ (reference sequence). This CDR3 is CASSPQDTEAFF. CDR3 coding DNA: TGTGCCAGCAGCCCCCAGGACACTGAAGCTTTCTTT.

The chain recombines TRBV23-1 with TRBJ1-5; 8 bases map to TRBD1. TRBV23-1 carries the ORF label, with uncertain function. With 6 bases clipped from V and 0 bases from J, the junction kept 4 bases outside the gene matches. The CDR3 spans 15 residues. The CDR3 DNA sequence: TGCGCCAGCAGCTGCGACAGGGGTAGCAATCAGCCCCAGCATTTT. Protein: CASSCDRGSNQPQHF.

The chain carries TRBV27 and TRBJ2-1; D unresolved. This CDR3 comprises 13 residues. CDR1 is MNHEY, CDR2 SMNVEV, per germline (reference sequence). V dropped 5 bases and J dropped 5 bases, with 10 bases sitting between them. The DNA for the CDR3 is TGTGCCAGCAGTACCGGGTGGGACAATGAGCAGTTCTTC. It specifies CASSTGWDNEQFF.

The chain is built from TRBV10-3 and TRBJ2-2; 7 bases agree with TRBD2. V lost 10 bases, J lost 2 bases, and 10 bases stayed unmatched. The CDR3 is made up of 15 amino acids. The germline V gene has CDR1 ENHRY and CDR2 SYGVKD. The CDR3 is CASNWRESNTGELFF. CDR3 bases: TGTGCCAGCAATTGGCGGGAGAGTAACACCGGGGAGCTGTTTTTT.

The rearrangement uses TRBV5-4 and TRBJ1-4; D is undetermined. The CDR3 has 16 amino acids. V was clipped by 3 bases and J by 2 bases, with 14 bases between them. Germline loops: CDR1 SGHNT, CDR2 YYREEE (reference sequence). The CDR3 region has the DNA TGTGCCAGCAGCTCCCTGCGGGATTCGACTAATGAAAAACTGTTTTTT. Its translation is CASSSLRDSTNEKLFF.

The rearrangement uses TRBV6-2 or TRBV6-3 and TRBJ2-7, with TRBD2 identical over 12 bases. The CDR3 is 19 residues long. Germline V gene data show CDR1 as MNHEY and CDR2 as SVGEGT. J was trimmed by 2 bases and V by 6 bases; bases with no gene match: 17. The CDR3 is CASSLLYPLLAGGTYEQYF. The CDR3, as DNA: TGTGCCAGCAGCCTACTTTATCCCTTGCTAGCGGGAGGGACCTACGAGCAGTACTTC.

This chain links TRBV28 with TRBJ1-5; no definite D call. The CDR3 has 17 residues. CDR1 and CDR2 from the germline V gene are MDHEN and SYDVKM. Trimming removed 3 bases from V and 0 bases from J, with 15 bases in between. The CDR3 loop reads CASSFRATPYSNQPQHF. The CDR3, as DNA: TGTGCCAGCAGTTTCCGCGCGACACCTTATAGCAATCAGCCCCAGCATTTT.

The chain recombines TRBV19 with TRBJ2-1, with 7 bases that match TRBD1. The germline V gene has CDR1 LNHDA and CDR2 SQIVND (reference sequence). With V trimmed by 5 bases and J by 4 bases, 5 bases remained unmatched. This CDR3 is 14 amino acids long. CDR3 in DNA: TGTGCCAGTAGTTTGGGACAGAGTTACAATGAGCAGTTCTTC. Its translation: CASSLGQSYNEQFF.

This chain links TRBV13 with TRBJ2-7, with unresolved D. CDR1 PRHDT and CDR2 FYEKMQ come from the germline V gene (reference sequence). V was shortened by 0 bases and J by 5 bases, with 5 bases between the two germline ends. The CDR3 contains 12 residues. CDR3 amino acids: CASSLGLDEQYF. The CDR3 bases are TGTGCCAGCAGCTTAGGTCTTGACGAGCAGTACTTC.